This passage covers 12 T cell receptor beta chains from one sample sequenced in a study of T cell clones after liver transplantation. The table came from immunoSEQ multiplex PCR; TCRdb's copy has only in-frame clones and leaves some out. The sample lists tens of thousands of clones, 75% to 90% seen once, with about 0.79% in the top ten. The sequencing used CD4+ T cells from blood, collected 12 months after liver transplant. Receptors originate from a human patient who received a liver transplant. Some of the T cells may derive from the graft donor.

The chain employs TRBV27 and TRBJ1-3, with no clear D. The CDR3 sequence is 15 residues long. Trimming removed 1 base from V and 2 bases from J, with 9 bases in between. CDR1 and CDR2 (germline): MNHEY, SMNVEV (reference sequence). In DNA form, the CDR3 reads TGTGCCAGCAGTTTATACGGCTCAACTGGAAACACCATATATTTT. Protein sequence: CASSLYGSTGNTIYF.

This clone came up a few times. J is TRBJ1-2 and V is TRBV6-6; 8 bases are a match to TRBD1. Germline CDR1 is MNHNY and CDR2 is SVGAGI (reference sequence). This CDR3 contains 13 residues. V shed 4 bases and J 3 bases; nucleotides not matched to a gene: 1. CDR3 in amino acids: CASSSTGDYGYTF. The DNA of the CDR3 is TGTGCCAGCAGTTCGACAGGGGACTATGGCTACACCTTC.

The chain carries TRBV27 and TRBJ2-6; D is perhaps TRBD1 (6 bases). Germline-derived CDR1 and CDR2 are MNHEY and SMNVEV (reference sequence). The CDR3 is 17 residues long. Deletions cut 5 bases from V and 4 bases from J, with 18 bases between. The CDR3 region has the DNA TGTGCCAGCAGTGGCATCTTCAGGGGACCCGGGGCCAACGTCCTGACTTTC. Residues: CASSGIFRGPGANVLTF.

This sequence joins TRBV5-4 and TRBJ2-2; 7 bases are a match to TRBD1. The CDR3 is 13 residues long. V was pared by 1 base and J by 6 bases, with 0 bases of the junction left unmatched. In germline, CDR1 is SGHNT, CDR2 YYREEE (reference sequence). CDR3 in amino acids: CASSLQGAGELFF. CDR3 in DNA: TGTGCCAGCAGCTTGCAGGGGGCCGGGGAGCTGTTTTTT.

V usage is TRBV18 and J usage is TRBJ2-5, with 8 bases aligning to TRBD1. Looked up from germline, CDR1 is KGHSH and CDR2 is LQKENI. The V gene end was trimmed by 3 bases and the J gene end by 4 bases; junction bases not matched to a gene: 4. The CDR3 runs 14 residues. The CDR3 sequence is CASSPAGGAETQYF. The CDR3 DNA follows: TGTGCCAGCTCACCCGCAGGGGGCGCAGAGACCCAGTACTTC.

The chain recombines TRBV7-9 with TRBJ2-5; 8 bases agree with TRBD2. V lost 4 bases and J lost 4; bases outside the gene matches: 11. This CDR3 spans 16 amino acids. Germline V lookup: CDR1 SEHNR, CDR2 FQNEAQ (reference sequence). CDR3 nucleotides: TGTGCCAGCAGCTCGCTCGGCGGGAGGATGGGAGAGACCCAGTACTTC. Translation gives CASSSLGGRMGETQYF.

This chain joins TRBV5-8 and TRBJ2-1; no reliable D call. V dropped 0 bases and J dropped 7 bases, with 11 bases sitting between them. The CDR3 extends over 14 amino acids. CDR1 SGHTS and CDR2 YDEGEE come from the germline V gene. The CDR3: CASSLEGLLNEQFF. The CDR3 coding sequence is TGTGCCAGCAGCTTGGAGGGCCTGTTAAATGAGCAGTTCTTC.

The chain joins TRBV6-6 to TRBJ1-1; D might be TRBD1 (6 bases). The germline V and J ends were trimmed by 6 bases and 1 base, with 12 bases remaining between them. Germline V gene data show CDR1 as MNHNY and CDR2 as SVGAGI (reference sequence). The CDR3 is 14 amino acids. Here the CDR3 DNA reads TGTGCCAGCAGCCTTTTACAGGGGAACACTGAAGCTTTCTTT. It yields the protein CASSLLQGNTEAFF.

This clone was detected only a few times. The CDR3 loop reads CASSPAGNTIYF. DNA for the CDR3: TGTGCCAGCAGCCCCGCTGGAAACACCATATATTTT. The V call is TRBV7-9, the J call TRBJ1-3; D gene unclear. This CDR3 is built from 12 residues. V was pared by 5 bases and J by 2 bases, with 4 bases between. Germline CDR1 and CDR2: SEHNR and FQNEAQ (reference sequence). Full variable domain (missing parts from reference TRBV7-9 and TRBJ1-3): DTGVSQNPRHKITKRGQNVTFRCDPISEHNRLYWYRQTLGQGPEFLTYFQNEAQLEKSRLLSDRFSAERPKGSFSTLEIQRTEQGDSAMYLCASSPAGNTIYFGEGSWLTVV.

This clone was found once. For the CDR3, the DNA is TGTGCCAGCAGGAAACAGGGCACAGATACGCAGTATTTT. It is translated as CASRKQGTDTQYF. This chain connects TRBV28 to TRBJ2-3, with a possible D match to TRBD1 (5 bases). The CDR3 consists of 13 residues. From germline, CDR1 is MDHEN and CDR2 SYDVKM. The V end was cut by 6 bases, the J end by 1 base, with 8 bases between.

The rearrangement joins TRBV11-2 to TRBJ1-1, with TRBD1 matching 7 bases. Germline V gene data show CDR1 as SGHAT and CDR2 as FQNNGV. With V trimmed by 6 bases and J by 3 bases, 7 bases remained unmatched. This CDR3 has 14 amino acids. The CDR3 region has the DNA TGTGCCAGCAGACCCACTACAGGGGACACTGAAGCTTTCTTT. Encoded protein: CASRPTTGDTEAFF.

This clone showed up just a few times. V gene TRBV2 combines with J gene TRBJ2-7, with unresolved D. V dropped 7 bases and J dropped 3 bases, with 13 bases sitting between them. This CDR3 spans 13 amino acids. From germline, CDR1 is SNHLY and CDR2 FYNNEI. CDR3 bases: TGTGCCAGCACGGGCGGTCTCAACTACGAGCAGTACTTC. It codes for CASTGGLNYEQYF.